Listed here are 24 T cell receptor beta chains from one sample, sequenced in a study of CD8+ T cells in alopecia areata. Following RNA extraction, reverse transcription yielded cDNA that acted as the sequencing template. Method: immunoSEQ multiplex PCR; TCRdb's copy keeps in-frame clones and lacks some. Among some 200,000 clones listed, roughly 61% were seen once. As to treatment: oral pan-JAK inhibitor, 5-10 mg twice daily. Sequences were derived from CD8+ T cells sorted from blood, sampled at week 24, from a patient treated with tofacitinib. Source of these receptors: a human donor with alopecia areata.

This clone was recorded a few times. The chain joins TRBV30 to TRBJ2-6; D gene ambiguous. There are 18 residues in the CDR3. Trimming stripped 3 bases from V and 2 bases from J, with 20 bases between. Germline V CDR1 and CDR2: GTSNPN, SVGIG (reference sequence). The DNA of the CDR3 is TGTGCCTGGAGCGACTTTCGAGCCGACCGACCTGGGGCCAACGTCCTGACTTTC. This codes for CAWSDFRADRPGANVLTF.

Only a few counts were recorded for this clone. The CDR3 spells CASSLGRDGYTF. DNA for the CDR3: TGTGCCAGCAGCTTGGGTAGGGATGGCTACACCTTC. This chain uses TRBV11-2 with TRBJ1-2; no firm D call. The germline V and J ends were trimmed by 3 bases and 6 bases, with 8 bases remaining between them. The germline CDR1 and CDR2 sequences are SGHAT and FQNNGV. The CDR3 runs to 12 residues.

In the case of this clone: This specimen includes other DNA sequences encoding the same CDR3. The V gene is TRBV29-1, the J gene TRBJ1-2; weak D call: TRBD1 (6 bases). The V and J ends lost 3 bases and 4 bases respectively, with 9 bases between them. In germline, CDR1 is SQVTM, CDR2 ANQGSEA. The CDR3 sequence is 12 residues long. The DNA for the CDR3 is TGCAGCGTTGAGGACAGAGCCTATGGCTACACCTTC. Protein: CSVEDRAYGYTF.

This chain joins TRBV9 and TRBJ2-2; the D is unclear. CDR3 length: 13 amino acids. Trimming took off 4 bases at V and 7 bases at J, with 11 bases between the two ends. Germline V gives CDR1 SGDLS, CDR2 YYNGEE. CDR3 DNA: TGTGCCAGCAGCACTCGAGTGGGCGGGGAGCTGTTTTTT. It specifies CASSTRVGGELFF.

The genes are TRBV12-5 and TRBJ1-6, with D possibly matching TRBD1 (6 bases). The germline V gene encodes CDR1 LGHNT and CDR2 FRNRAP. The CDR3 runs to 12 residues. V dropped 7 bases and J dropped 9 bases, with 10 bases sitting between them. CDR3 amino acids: CASAQGTSPLHF. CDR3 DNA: TGTGCTAGTGCCCAGGGGACTTCACCCCTCCACTTT.

Here the CDR3 DNA reads TGTGCCAGCTCGCGTGCCACAGTCTACGAGCAGTACTTC. It is translated as CASSRATVYEQYF. V is TRBV18 and J is TRBJ2-7, with D hard to call. The V end was cut by 6 bases, the J end by 3 bases, with 12 bases between. Germline CDR1 and CDR2: KGHSH and LQKENI. The CDR3 has 13 amino acids.

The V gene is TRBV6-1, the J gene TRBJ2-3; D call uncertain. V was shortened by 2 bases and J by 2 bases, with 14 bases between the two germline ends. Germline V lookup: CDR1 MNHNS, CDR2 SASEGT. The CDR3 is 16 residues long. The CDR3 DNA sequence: TGTGCCAGCAGTGAAACCGGGCTCCAGTTCACAGATACGCAGTATTTT. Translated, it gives CASSETGLQFTDTQYF.

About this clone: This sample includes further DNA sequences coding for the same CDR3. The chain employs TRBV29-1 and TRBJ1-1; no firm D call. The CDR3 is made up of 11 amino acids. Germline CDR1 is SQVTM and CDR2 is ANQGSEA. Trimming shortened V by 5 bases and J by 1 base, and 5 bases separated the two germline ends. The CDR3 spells CSVSRNTEAFF. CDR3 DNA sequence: TGCAGCGTTTCACGGAACACTGAAGCTTTCTTT.

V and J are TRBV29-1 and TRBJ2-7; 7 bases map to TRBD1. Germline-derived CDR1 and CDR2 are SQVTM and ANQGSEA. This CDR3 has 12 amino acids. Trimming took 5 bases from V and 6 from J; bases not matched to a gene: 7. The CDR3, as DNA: TGCAGCGTTCTAGACAGGGAAATCGAGCAGTACTTC. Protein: CSVLDREIEQYF.

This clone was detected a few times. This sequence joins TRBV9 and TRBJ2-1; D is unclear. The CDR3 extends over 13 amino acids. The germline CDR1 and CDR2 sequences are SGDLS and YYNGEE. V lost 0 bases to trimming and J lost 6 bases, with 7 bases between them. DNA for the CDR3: TGTGCCAGCAGCGTAGAGTTAGGCAATGAGCAGTTCTTC. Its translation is CASSVELGNEQFF.

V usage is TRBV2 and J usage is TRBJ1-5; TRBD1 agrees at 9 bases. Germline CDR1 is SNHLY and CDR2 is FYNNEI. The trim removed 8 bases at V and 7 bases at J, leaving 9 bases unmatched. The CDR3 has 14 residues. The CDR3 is CASGSATGGQPQHF. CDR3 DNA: TGTGCCAGCGGGTCGGCGACAGGGGGACAGCCCCAGCATTTT.

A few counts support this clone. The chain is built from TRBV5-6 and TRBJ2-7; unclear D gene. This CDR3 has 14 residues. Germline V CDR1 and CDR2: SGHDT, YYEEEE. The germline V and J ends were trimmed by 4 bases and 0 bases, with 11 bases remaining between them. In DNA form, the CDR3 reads TGTGCCAGCAGCCCCCGGTGGAACTCCTACGAGCAGTACTTC. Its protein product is CASSPRWNSYEQYF.

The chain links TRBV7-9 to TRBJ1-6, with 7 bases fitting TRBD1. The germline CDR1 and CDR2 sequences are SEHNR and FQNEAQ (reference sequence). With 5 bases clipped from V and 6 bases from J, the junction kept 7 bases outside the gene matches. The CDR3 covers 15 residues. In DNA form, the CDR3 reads TGTGCCAGCAGCGACAGGGTTCAGATTAATTCACCCCTCCACTTT. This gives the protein CASSDRVQINSPLHF.

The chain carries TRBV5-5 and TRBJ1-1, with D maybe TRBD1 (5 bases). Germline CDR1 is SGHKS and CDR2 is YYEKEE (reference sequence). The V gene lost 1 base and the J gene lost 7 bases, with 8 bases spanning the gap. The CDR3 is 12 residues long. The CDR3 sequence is CASSLSGNEAFF. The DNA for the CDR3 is TGTGCCAGCAGCTTGTCAGGGAATGAAGCTTTCTTT. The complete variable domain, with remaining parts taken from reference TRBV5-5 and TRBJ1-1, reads DAGVTQSPTHLIKTRGQQVTLRCSPISGHKSVSWYQQVLGQGPQFIFQYYEKEERGRGNFPDRFSARQFPNYSSELNVNALLLGDSALYLCASSLSGNEAFFGQGTRLTVV.

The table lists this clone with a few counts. The CDR3 region is CASSQGQGPYEQYF. CDR3 in DNA: TGTGCCAGCAGCCAGGGACAGGGGCCCTACGAGCAGTACTTC. The V gene is TRBV13, the J gene TRBJ2-7; TRBD1 aligns across 10 bases. Germline V gene sequence: CDR1 PRHDT, CDR2 FYEKMQ (reference sequence). This CDR3 region has 14 residues. V trimming: 5 bases; J trimming: 2 bases; junction bases outside the gene matches: 3.

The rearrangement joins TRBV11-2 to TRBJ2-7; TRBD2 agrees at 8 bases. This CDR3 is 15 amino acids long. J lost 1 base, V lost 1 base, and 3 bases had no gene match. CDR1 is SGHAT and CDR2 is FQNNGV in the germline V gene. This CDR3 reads CASSLVGGESYEQYF. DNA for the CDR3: TGTGCCAGCAGCTTAGTCGGGGGGGAGTCCTACGAGCAGTACTTC.

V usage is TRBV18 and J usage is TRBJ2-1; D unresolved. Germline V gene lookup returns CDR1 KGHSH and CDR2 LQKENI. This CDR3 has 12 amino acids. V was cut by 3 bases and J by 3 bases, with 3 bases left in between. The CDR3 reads CASSPGYNEQFF. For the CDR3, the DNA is TGTGCCAGCTCACCCGGCTACAATGAGCAGTTCTTC.

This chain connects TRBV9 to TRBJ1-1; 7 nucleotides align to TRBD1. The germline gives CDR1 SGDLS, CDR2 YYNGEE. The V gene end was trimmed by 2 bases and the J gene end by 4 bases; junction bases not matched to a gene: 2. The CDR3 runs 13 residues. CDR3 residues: CASSVGTVTEAFF. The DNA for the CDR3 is TGTGCCAGCAGCGTTGGGACAGTCACTGAAGCTTTCTTT.

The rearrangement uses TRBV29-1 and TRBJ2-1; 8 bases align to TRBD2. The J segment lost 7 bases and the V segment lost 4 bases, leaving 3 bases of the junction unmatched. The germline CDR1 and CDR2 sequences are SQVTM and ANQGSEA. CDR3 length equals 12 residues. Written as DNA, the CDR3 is TGCAGCGTTGGTAGCGGGGCAAATGAGCAGTTCTTC. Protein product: CSVGSGANEQFF.

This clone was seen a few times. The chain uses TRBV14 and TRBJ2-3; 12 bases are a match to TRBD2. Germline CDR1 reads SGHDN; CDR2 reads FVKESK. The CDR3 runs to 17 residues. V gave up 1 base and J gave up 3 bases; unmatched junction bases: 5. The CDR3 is CASSQGAGTSGTDTQYF. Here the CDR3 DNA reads TGTGCCAGCAGCCAAGGCGCCGGGACTAGCGGGACAGATACGCAGTATTTT.

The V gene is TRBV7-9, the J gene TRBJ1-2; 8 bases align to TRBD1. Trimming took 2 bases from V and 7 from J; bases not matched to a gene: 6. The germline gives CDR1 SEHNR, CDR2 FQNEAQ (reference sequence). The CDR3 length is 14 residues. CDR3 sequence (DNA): TGTGCCAGCAGCTTAAGACAGGGGCTCGGTGGCTACACCTTC. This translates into CASSLRQGLGGYTF.

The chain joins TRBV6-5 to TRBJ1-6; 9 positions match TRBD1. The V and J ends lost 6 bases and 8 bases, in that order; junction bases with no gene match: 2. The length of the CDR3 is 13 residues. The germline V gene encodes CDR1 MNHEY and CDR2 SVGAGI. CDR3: CASRGQGDSPLHF. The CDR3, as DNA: TGTGCCAGCAGGGGACAGGGAGATTCACCCCTCCACTTT.

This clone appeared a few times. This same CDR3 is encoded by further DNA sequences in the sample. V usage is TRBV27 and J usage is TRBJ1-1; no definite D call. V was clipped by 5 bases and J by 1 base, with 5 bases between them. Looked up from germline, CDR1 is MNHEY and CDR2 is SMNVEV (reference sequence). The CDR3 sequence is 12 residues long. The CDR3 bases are TGTGCCAGCAGTACGGGGAACACTGAAGCTTTCTTT. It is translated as CASSTGNTEAFF.

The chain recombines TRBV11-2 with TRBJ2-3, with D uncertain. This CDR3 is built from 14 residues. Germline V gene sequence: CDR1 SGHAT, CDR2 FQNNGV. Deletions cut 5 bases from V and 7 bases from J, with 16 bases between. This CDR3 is CASSHWTLRHTQYF. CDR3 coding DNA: TGTGCCAGCAGCCATTGGACCCTCCGGCATACGCAGTATTTT. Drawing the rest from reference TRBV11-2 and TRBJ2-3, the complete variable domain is EAGVAQSPRYKIIEKRQSVAFWCNPISGHATLYWYQQILGQGPKLLIQFQNNGVVDDSQLPKDRFSAERLKGVDSTLKIQPAKLEDSAVYLCASSHWTLRHTQYFGPGTRLTVL.